This section outlines one T cell receptor (beta chain) sequence together with its context. Its recognized antigen is unknown. No much larger clone exists at a distance of one base, and base qualities are not known. Collaborating institutions collected whole blood in K2EDTA tubes following their own protocols. Collaborator samples were shipped for TCRbeta analysis as frozen whole blood, isolated PBMCs, or DNA extracted from either sample type. The germline V gene sets CDR1 to SGHTA and CDR2 to FQGTGA. Counted from cysteine to phenylalanine, this CDR3 has 14 amino acids. The CDR3 DNA has 42 bases and is translated from base 1. Trimming costs V 5 bases and J 10 bases, and their ends lie 18 bases apart. These data belong to a study of blood T cell repertoires in COVID-19 (dated by TCRdb to 2020 to 2022). About the full investigation: Collaborator samples came from the United States, Italy and Spain and covered acute and convalescent phases of COVID-19. The material from the prospective study consisted of cDNA or gDNA derived from T cells, B-cell-depleted T cells, or PBMCs. The dataset comprised deeply sampled blood TCRbeta repertoires from subjects exposed to, actively infected with, or recovered from COVID-19. The repertoires were released in a freely available public database meant as a resource for research on the immune response to SARS-CoV-2. Samples were obtained from the ongoing ImmuneRACE study (first 160 participants) and from 1,200 or so subjects provided by 6 global collaborators. A de-identified subject ID, COVID-19 status, age in years and sex were almost always included in the sample metadata. Where available, HLA class I and class II types were taken from metadata supplied by the sample provider and were not determined by assay-based typing.

TCRbeta CDR3 regions were amplified from genomic DNA by means of the immunoSEQ Assay, a bias-controlled multiplex PCR. In the authors' own workflow: Nucleated cell counts per sample were estimated from amplification of reference gene primers within the assay. Sequence reads were collapsed and filtered to measure the absolute abundance of every unique TCRbeta CDR3 rearrangement. For each sample, productive Simpson clonality was calculated as the square root of Simpson's diversity index across productive rearrangements. The table was pulled from immuneACCESS by TCRdb, which kept in-frame rearrangements only. Such tables lose some clones; where checked, under half of the loss comes from unresolved V genes, and the rest has no known cause. Clone size and V and J calls were adopted from that table, with D and trimming inferred from the DNA. The sample profile shows over 95,000 clones; 81% of them were found once. Clones ranked in the top ten supply under 2% of the sample.

Study-wide findings and limitations: How much clinical and demographic metadata was included differed by source and by participant, and the metadata was provided uncurated.

Sequencing was carried out using peripheral blood. The chain is assembled from TRBV7-3 and TRBJ2-1, and perhaps TRBD2 as D gene, on 6 matching bases. The receptor was isolated from a man aged 50 or older with acute or convalescent COVID-19. CDR3 sequence: CASSPGSPSGEQFF. The DNA reads as follows: TGTGCCAGCAGCCCCGGGAGCCCAAGCGGCGAGCAGTTCTTC.